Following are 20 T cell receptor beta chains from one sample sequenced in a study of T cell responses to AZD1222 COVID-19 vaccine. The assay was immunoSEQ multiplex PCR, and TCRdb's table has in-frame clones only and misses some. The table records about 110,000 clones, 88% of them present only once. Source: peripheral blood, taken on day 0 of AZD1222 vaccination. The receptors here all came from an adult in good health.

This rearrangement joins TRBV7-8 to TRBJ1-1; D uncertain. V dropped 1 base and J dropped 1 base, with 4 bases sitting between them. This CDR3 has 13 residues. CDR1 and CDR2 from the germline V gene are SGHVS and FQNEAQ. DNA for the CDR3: TGTGCCAGCAGCTTAGGCAGGAACACTGAAGCTTTCTTT. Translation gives CASSLGRNTEAFF.

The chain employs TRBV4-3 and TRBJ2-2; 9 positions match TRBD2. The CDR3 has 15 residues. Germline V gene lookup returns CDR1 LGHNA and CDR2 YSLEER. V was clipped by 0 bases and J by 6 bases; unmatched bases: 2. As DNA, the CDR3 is TGCGCCAGCAGCCAAGATTTAGCGGGAGCCGGGGAGCTGTTTTTT. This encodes CASSQDLAGAGELFF.

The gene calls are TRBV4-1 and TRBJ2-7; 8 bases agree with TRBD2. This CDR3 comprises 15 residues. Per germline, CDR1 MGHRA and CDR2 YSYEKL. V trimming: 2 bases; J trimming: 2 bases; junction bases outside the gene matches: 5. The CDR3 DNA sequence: TGCGCCAGCAGCCAACGAGCGGGAGAAACCTACGAGCAGTACTTC. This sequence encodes CASSQRAGETYEQYF.

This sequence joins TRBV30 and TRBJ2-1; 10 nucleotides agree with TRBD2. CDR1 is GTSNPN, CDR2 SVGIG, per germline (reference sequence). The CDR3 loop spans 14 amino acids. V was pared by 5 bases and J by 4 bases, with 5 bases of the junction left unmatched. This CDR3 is CAWVSGGAYNEQFF. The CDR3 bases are TGTGCCTGGGTCAGCGGGGGGGCGTACAATGAGCAGTTCTTC.

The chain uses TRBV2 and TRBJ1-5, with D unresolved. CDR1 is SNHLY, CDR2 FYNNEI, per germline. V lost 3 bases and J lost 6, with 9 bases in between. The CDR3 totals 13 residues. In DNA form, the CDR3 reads TGTGCCAGCAGTGACGTAGCCCTTCAGCCCCAGCATTTT. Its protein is CASSDVALQPQHF.

Here the CDR3 reads CASSSRAGGTYEQYF. CDR3 in DNA: TGTGCCAGCAGCTCCCGAGCGGGAGGGACCTACGAGCAGTACTTC. The chain recombines TRBV3-1 (or the pseudogene TRBV3-2) with TRBJ2-7; TRBD2 matches 10 bases. Germline CDR1 reads LGHDT; CDR2 reads YNNKEL (reference sequence). The CDR3 spans 15 residues. The V and J ends lost 5 bases and 2 bases, in that order; junction bases with no gene match: 6.

The CDR3 reads CASSENANTYYEQYF. CDR3 bases: TGTGCCAGCAGTGAAAATGCCAATACTTACTACGAGCAGTACTTC. The chain carries TRBV2 and TRBJ2-7; D is uncertain. Germline CDR1 is SNHLY and CDR2 is FYNNEI. V lost 2 bases to trimming and J lost 3 bases, with 14 bases between them. This CDR3 has 15 amino acids.

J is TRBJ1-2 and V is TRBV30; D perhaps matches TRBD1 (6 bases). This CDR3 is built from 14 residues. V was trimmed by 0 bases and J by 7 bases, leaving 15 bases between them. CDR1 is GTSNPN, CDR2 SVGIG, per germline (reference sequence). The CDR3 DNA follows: TGTGCCTGGAGTGTACGGGGGGGCCTGGGTGGCTACACCTTC. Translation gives CAWSVRGGLGGYTF.

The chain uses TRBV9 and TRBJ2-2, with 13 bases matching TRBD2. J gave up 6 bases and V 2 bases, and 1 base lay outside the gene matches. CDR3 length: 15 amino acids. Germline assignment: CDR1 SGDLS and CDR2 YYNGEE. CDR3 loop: CASSVGTSGAGELFF. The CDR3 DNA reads TGTGCCAGCAGCGTCGGGACTAGCGGGGCCGGGGAGCTGTTTTTT.

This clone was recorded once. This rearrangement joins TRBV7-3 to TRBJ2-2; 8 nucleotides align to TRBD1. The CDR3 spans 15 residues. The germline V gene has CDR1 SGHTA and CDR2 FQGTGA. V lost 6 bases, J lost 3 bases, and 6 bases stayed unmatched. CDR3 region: CASRLTGADTGELFF. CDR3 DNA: TGTGCCAGCAGACTGACAGGGGCGGACACCGGGGAGCTGTTTTTT. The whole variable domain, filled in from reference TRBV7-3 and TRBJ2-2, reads GAGVSQTPSNKVTEKGKYVELRCDPISGHTALYWYRQSLGQGPEFLIYFQGTGAADDSGLPNDRFFAVRPEGSVSTLKIQRTERGDSAVYLCASRLTGADTGELFFGEGSRLTVL.

The chain's CDR3 is CSASPLARETQYF. DNA of the CDR3: TGCAGTGCTAGTCCACTAGCTCGGGAGACCCAGTACTTC. V and J are TRBV20-1 and TRBJ2-5; TRBD2 is a possible D gene (6 bases). The CDR3 is 13 residues long. V was cut by 3 bases and J by 5 bases, with 13 bases left in between. Germline V gives CDR1 DFQATT, CDR2 SNEGSKA (reference sequence).

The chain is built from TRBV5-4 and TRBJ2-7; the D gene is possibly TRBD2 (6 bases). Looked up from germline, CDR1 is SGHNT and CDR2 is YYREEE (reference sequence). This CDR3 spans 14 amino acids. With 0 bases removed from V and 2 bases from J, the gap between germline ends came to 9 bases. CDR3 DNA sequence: TGTGCCAGCAGCTTGGGGGGACTCACCTACGAGCAGTACTTC. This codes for CASSLGGLTYEQYF.

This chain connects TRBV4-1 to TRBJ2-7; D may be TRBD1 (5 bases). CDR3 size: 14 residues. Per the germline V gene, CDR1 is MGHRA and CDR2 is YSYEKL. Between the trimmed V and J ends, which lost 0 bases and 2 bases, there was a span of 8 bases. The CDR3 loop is CASSQERTTYEQYF. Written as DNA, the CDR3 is TGCGCCAGCAGCCAAGAGCGGACAACCTACGAGCAGTACTTC.

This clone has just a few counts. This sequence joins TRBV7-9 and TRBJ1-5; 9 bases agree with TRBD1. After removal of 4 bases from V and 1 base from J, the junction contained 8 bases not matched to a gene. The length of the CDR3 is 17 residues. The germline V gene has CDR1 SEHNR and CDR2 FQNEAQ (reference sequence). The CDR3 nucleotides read TGTGCCAGCAGCTCGGGCAGACAGGGGGTGAGCAATCAGCCCCAGCATTTT. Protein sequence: CASSSGRQGVSNQPQHF. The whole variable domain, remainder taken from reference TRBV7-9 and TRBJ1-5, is DTGVSQNPRHKITKRGQNVTFRCDPISEHNRLYWYRQTLGQGPEFLTYFQNEAQLEKSRLLSDRFSAERPKGSFSTLEIQRTEQGDSAMYLCASSSGRQGVSNQPQHFGDGTRLSIL.

CDR3 sequence: CASSLAVFGHVRDGYTF. CDR3 in DNA: TGTGCCAGCAGTTTGGCGGTGTTTGGACACGTCCGTGATGGCTACACCTTC. This chain connects TRBV28 to TRBJ1-2, with D possibly matching TRBD1 (5 bases). The ends were cut back, 3 bases at V and 6 bases at J, with 23 bases in the middle. Germline CDR1 MDHEN, CDR2 SYDVKM. This CDR3 is 17 amino acids long.

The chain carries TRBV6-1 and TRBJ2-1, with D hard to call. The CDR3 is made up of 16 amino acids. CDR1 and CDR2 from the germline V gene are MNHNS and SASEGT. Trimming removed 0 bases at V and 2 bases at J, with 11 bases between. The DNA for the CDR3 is TGTGCCAGCAGTGAAGCTCGCGGTCACCCCTACAATGAGCAGTTCTTC. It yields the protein CASSEARGHPYNEQFF.

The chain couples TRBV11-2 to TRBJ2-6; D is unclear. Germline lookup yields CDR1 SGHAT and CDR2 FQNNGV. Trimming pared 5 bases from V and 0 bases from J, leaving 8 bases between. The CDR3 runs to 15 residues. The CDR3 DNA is TGTGCCAGCAGCAGCTACACCTCTGGGGCCAACGTCCTGACTTTC. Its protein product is CASSSYTSGANVLTF. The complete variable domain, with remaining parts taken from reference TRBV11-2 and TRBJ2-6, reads EAGVAQSPRYKIIEKRQSVAFWCNPISGHATLYWYQQILGQGPKLLIQFQNNGVVDDSQLPKDRFSAERLKGVDSTLKIQPAKLEDSAVYLCASSSYTSGANVLTFGAGSRLTVL.

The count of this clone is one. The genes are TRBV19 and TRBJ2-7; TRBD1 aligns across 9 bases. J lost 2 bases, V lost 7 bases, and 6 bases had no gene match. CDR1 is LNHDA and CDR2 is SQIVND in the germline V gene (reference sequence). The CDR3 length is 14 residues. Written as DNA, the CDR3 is TGTGCCAGTAAGGGGACAGGGATGACCTACGAGCAGTACTTC. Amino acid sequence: CASKGTGMTYEQYF.

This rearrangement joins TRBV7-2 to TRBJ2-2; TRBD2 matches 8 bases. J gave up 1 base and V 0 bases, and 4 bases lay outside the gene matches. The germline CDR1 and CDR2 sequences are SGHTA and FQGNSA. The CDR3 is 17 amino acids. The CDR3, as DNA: TGTGCCAGCAGCTTAGCACGCGGGAGGCGGAACACCGGGGAGCTGTTTTTT. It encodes CASSLARGRRNTGELFF.

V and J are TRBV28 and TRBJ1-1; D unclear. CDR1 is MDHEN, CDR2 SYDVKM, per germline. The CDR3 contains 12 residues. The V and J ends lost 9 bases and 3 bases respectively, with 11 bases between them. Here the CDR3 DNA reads TGTGCCAGTATTAGAGGTTACACTGAAGCTTTCTTT. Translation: CASIRGYTEAFF.